This T cell receptor (beta chain) stems from a study of blood T cells in healthy people across ages. Study-wide context: Template switching recovered approximately one barcoded beta molecule for every two T cells. Regarding the study as a whole: A conclusive naive versus antigen-experienced comparison was prevented by the unsorted PBMCs. Per million T cells, the diversity of TCR beta decreased roughly linearly as age advanced.

As regards this clonotype: Its antigen remains unknown.

The authors ran a second PCR of about 6 to 12 cycles using a sample-barcoded 5' primer and a J-beta primer mix. MiXCR, applied by TCRdb to the 5' RACE reads, yields one record per CDR3 protein. Of hundreds of thousands of distinct CDR3 sequences in the sample, around 42% were seen once. Peripheral blood was drawn, approximately 9.4 milliliters per donor. Germline CDR1 is MNHEY and CDR2 is SMNVEV (reference sequence). CDR3 length: 11 amino acids. Trimming shortened V by 0 bases and J by 10 bases, and 7 bases separated the two germline ends. This sequence originates from a man in his sixties in good health. The rearrangement uses TRBV27 and TRBJ2-7; no firm D call. Sequencing input: blood. The DNA for the CDR3 is TGTGCCAGCAGTTTATCCCTCCCCCAGTACTTC. Its protein product is CASSLSLPQYF.